A single sample gave rise to the 32 T cell receptor beta chains below, sequenced in a study of Ad26.COV2.S vaccination and SARS-CoV-2 variants. Assay: immunoSEQ multiplex PCR; the TCRdb copy retains only in-frame clones and omits some. The repertoire holds some 290,000 clones, with around 83% as singletons. As for treatment: over 15 received Ad26.COV2.S at low or high dose, single or two shots; about 5 received placebo; per-sample allocation not given. Samples came from day 63 after the first vaccine or placebo injection. The sample consisted of peripheral blood, taken in a trial of Ad26.COV2.S vaccine versus placebo. The receptor set was obtained from a person between 18 and 60 years old who received the Ad26.COV2.S COVID-19 vaccine or a placebo.

The J gene is TRBJ2-2, the V gene TRBV5-5; D perhaps matches TRBD1 (7 bases). Germline V gene data show CDR1 as SGHKS and CDR2 as YYEKEE (reference sequence). This CDR3 is built from 16 residues. Trimming left V 3 bases short and J 5 bases short, with 17 bases between. The CDR3 DNA follows: TGTGCCAGCAGCTCGTCGAGGAGGGGGCTGACCGGGGAGCTGTTTTTT. Translation: CASSSSRRGLTGELFF.

The CDR3 DNA is TGTGCCAGCAGCCAAGCGGGGACAGCGAGCTACAATGAGCAGTTCTTC. As protein: CASSQAGTASYNEQFF. This chain connects TRBV4-2 to TRBJ2-1, with TRBD1 matching 7 bases. The junction had 6 bases not matched to a gene; V was cut back by 1 base and J by 3 bases. This CDR3 spans 16 amino acids. Germline loops: CDR1 LGHNA, CDR2 YNFKEQ.

This clone has more than one count but fewer than ten. This sequence joins TRBV6-4 and TRBJ2-5; TRBD1 aligns across 8 bases. This CDR3 comprises 14 residues. Germline trimming cut 3 bases from V and 1 base from J; bases unmatched to any gene: 1. Germline V CDR1 and CDR2: MRHNA, SNTAGT. CDR3 loop: CASSETGGQETQYF. Written as DNA, the CDR3 is TGTGCCAGCAGTGAAACAGGGGGCCAAGAGACCCAGTACTTC.

V usage is TRBV18 and J usage is TRBJ2-7, with TRBD1 as a possible D gene (5 bases). CDR1 and CDR2 from the germline V gene are KGHSH and LQKENI. This CDR3 has 16 residues. V lost 3 bases and J 6 bases, leaving 21 bases between the germline ends. CDR3 bases: TGTGCCAGCTCACCGACGAACTTAAAGGGGATGAGCGAGCAGTACTTC. Translated, it gives CASSPTNLKGMSEQYF.

This clone has only a few counts. This chain joins TRBV3-1 (or the pseudogene TRBV3-2) and TRBJ2-7; tentatively, D is TRBD1 or TRBD2 (5 bases each). The V end was cut by 6 bases, the J end by 6 bases, with 12 bases between. The CDR3 runs to 12 residues. The germline CDR1 and CDR2 sequences are LGHDT and YNNKEL (reference sequence). CDR3 nucleotide sequence: TGTGCCAGCAGTAAGGGACGTTCCGAGCAGTACTTC. As protein: CASSKGRSEQYF.

This clone was counted only a few times. The chain has TRBV3-1 (or the pseudogene TRBV3-2) and TRBJ2-7; D tentatively reads TRBD1 or TRBD2 (5 bases each). Germline CDR1 and CDR2: LGHDT and YNNKEL (reference sequence). Deletions cut 5 bases from V and 1 base from J, with 12 bases between. The CDR3 runs 14 residues. The CDR3 nucleotides read TGTGCCAGCAGCGCCCGGGACCGGTCCTACGAGCAGTACTTC. As protein: CASSARDRSYEQYF.

V gene TRBV18 combines with J gene TRBJ1-6; TRBD1 is a possible D gene (5 bases). Trimming stripped 2 bases from V and 6 bases from J, with 14 bases between. CDR1 and CDR2 (germline): KGHSH, LQKENI. The CDR3 loop spans 16 amino acids. The CDR3 nucleotides are TGTGCCAGCTCACCAGTCCAGGGCCAACTTAATTCACCCCTCCACTTT. As protein: CASSPVQGQLNSPLHF.

The V call is TRBV9, the J call TRBJ1-5; 8 positions agree with TRBD1. The CDR3 consists of 16 residues. The V gene end was trimmed by 3 bases and the J gene end by 0 bases; junction bases not matched to a gene: 5. CDR1 is SGDLS and CDR2 is YYNGEE in the germline V gene. The CDR3 reads CASSAGTGNSNQPQHF. The CDR3 DNA sequence: TGTGCCAGCAGCGCCGGGACAGGTAATAGCAATCAGCCCCAGCATTTT.

The chain combines TRBV2 with TRBJ1-1; the D is unclear. Trimming stripped 2 bases from V and 7 bases from J, with 5 bases between. Germline lookup yields CDR1 SNHLY and CDR2 FYNNEI. This CDR3 has 11 amino acids. This CDR3 reads CASSETLEAFF. CDR3 in DNA: TGTGCCAGCAGTGAAACCCTTGAAGCTTTCTTT.

The rearrangement links TRBV6-1 to TRBJ2-7, with 8 bases lining up with TRBD1. J gave up 7 bases and V 2 bases, and 7 bases lay outside the gene matches. CDR1 MNHNS and CDR2 SASEGT come from the germline V gene. This CDR3 contains 14 residues. In nucleotides, the CDR3 is TGTGCCAGCAGTGAAAGGAGCAGGGGGCTAGAGCAGTACTTC. As protein: CASSERSRGLEQYF.

The V and J genes are TRBV3-1 (or the pseudogene TRBV3-2) and TRBJ2-7; D possibly corresponds to TRBD2 (7 bases). V shed 0 bases and J shed 2 bases, with 14 bases lying between them. Germline values: CDR1 LGHDT, CDR2 YNNKEL (reference sequence). This CDR3 has 16 amino acids. The CDR3, as DNA: TGTGCCAGCAGCCAAGACGCGCGGGGGCCCCCCTACGAGCAGTACTTC. Protein product: CASSQDARGPPYEQYF.

The CDR3 spells CASRAGQGYGYTF. The CDR3 DNA follows: TGTGCCAGCAGAGCGGGACAGGGTTATGGCTACACCTTC. This rearrangement joins TRBV6-5 to TRBJ1-2; 9 bases fit TRBD1. Per the germline V gene, CDR1 is MNHEY and CDR2 is SVGAGI. With 6 bases clipped from V and 5 bases from J, the junction kept 4 bases outside the gene matches. The CDR3 loop spans 13 amino acids.

The genes are TRBV7-2 and TRBJ2-1, with D perhaps matching TRBD1 or TRBD2 (7 bases each). Germline CDR1 SGHTA, CDR2 FQGNSA. The CDR3 totals 18 residues. Trimming took 4 bases from V and 5 from J, leaving 24 bases between them. CDR3 loop: CASSSYLQQGGGDNEQFF. CDR3 nucleotides: TGTGCCAGCAGCTCCTACCTCCAGCAGGGGGGGGGCGACAATGAGCAGTTCTTC.

The V call is TRBV5-4, the J call TRBJ1-2, with 9 bases fitting TRBD1. CDR1 is SGHNT and CDR2 is YYREEE in the germline V gene (reference sequence). V dropped 0 bases and J dropped 5; count of bases not matched to a gene: 2. The CDR3 is 14 residues long. This chain's CDR3 is CASSLADRGYGYTF. In DNA, the CDR3 is TGTGCCAGCAGCTTGGCCGACAGGGGGTATGGCTACACCTTC.

This clone was seen just once. The J gene is TRBJ1-5, the V gene TRBV5-8; the match to TRBD1 covers 7 bases. Germline V gives CDR1 SGHTS, CDR2 YDEGEE. This CDR3 comprises 15 residues. With V trimmed by 5 bases and J by 3 bases, 8 bases remained unmatched. The CDR3, as DNA: TGTGCCAGCAGACGCAGACAGGGCCCCAATCAGCCCCAGCATTTT. Its translation is CASRRRQGPNQPQHF.

The V and J genes are TRBV5-8 and TRBJ1-1; D possibly corresponds to TRBD1 (6 bases). The ends were cut back, 0 bases at V and 1 base at J, with 10 bases in the middle. This CDR3 has 15 residues. Germline lookup yields CDR1 SGHTS and CDR2 YDEGEE. CDR3 residues: CASSLAGTRNTEAFF. CDR3 sequence (DNA): TGTGCCAGCAGCTTGGCCGGGACACGGAACACTGAAGCTTTCTTT.

V is TRBV3-1 (or the pseudogene TRBV3-2) and J is TRBJ1-2, with D maybe TRBD1 (6 bases). The CDR3 is made up of 17 amino acids. V gave up 5 bases and J gave up 0 bases, with 19 bases separating them. Germline CDR1 and CDR2: LGHDT and YNNKEL (reference sequence). CDR3 in amino acids: CASSSTRRDISNYGYTF. The CDR3 coding sequence is TGTGCCAGCAGCTCAACCCGCCGGGACATCTCTAACTATGGCTACACCTTC.

This clone was counted a single time. The V gene is TRBV27, the J gene TRBJ2-2; D remains ambiguous. The V end lost 3 bases, the J end lost 1 base, and 6 bases lay between the germline ends. The germline CDR1 and CDR2 sequences are MNHEY and SMNVEV (reference sequence). The CDR3 runs 14 residues. In DNA form, the CDR3 reads TGTGCCAGCAGTTTTGGGTTGAACACCGGGGAGCTGTTTTTT. This gives the protein CASSFGLNTGELFF.

The rearrangement links TRBV9 to TRBJ1-5; maybe TRBD1 (5 bases). The germline CDR1 and CDR2 sequences are SGDLS and YYNGEE. Trimming cost V 3 bases and J 2 bases, with 12 bases left between them. The CDR3 loop spans 15 amino acids. CDR3 sequence: CASSGGGEGNQPQHF. In DNA, the CDR3 is TGTGCCAGCAGCGGGGGCGGCGAGGGCAATCAGCCCCAGCATTTT.

This clone was counted between two and nine times. DNA of the CDR3: TGCGCCAGCAGCCGAAAAGGGACAGACAATGAGCAGTTCTTC. Its protein is CASSRKGTDNEQFF. The chain employs TRBV4-3 and TRBJ2-1; 7 bases align to TRBD1. Looked up from germline, CDR1 is LGHNA and CDR2 is YSLEER. The CDR3 runs 14 residues. Trimming took 4 bases from V and 5 from J; bases not matched to a gene: 5.

The V call is TRBV14, the J call TRBJ2-3; D is undetermined. The V end lost 0 bases, the J end lost 9 bases, and 16 bases lay between the germline ends. The germline CDR1 and CDR2 sequences are SGHDN and FVKESK. CDR3 length: 15 residues. The CDR3, as DNA: TGTGCCAGCAGCCAAGATCCGGGTTCTCTGGGGACGCAGTATTTT. Encoded protein: CASSQDPGSLGTQYF. The entire variable domain, with the rest obtained from reference TRBV14 and TRBJ2-3, is as follows: EAGVTQFPSHSVIEKGQTVTLRCDPISGHDNLYWYRRVMGKEIKFLLHFVKESKQDESGMPNNRFLAERTGGTYSTLKVQPAELEDSGVYFCASSQDPGSLGTQYFGPGTRLTVL.

The CDR3 DNA sequence: TGTGCCAGCAGCTTAGCGCTAGGGGTACAGTACTTC. This sequence encodes CASSLALGVQYF. The chain joins TRBV7-2 to TRBJ2-5; perhaps TRBD1 as D (5 bases). CDR3 length: 12 amino acids. CDR1 and CDR2 (germline): SGHTA, FQGNSA. V dropped 0 bases and J dropped 11 bases, with 10 bases sitting between them.

This chain connects TRBV6-2 or TRBV6-3 to TRBJ2-7; D gene unclear. CDR3 length equals 12 residues. Germline CDR1 and CDR2: MNHEY and SVGEGT. Trimming stripped 2 bases from V and 0 bases from J, with 2 bases between. The CDR3 DNA reads as TGTGCCAGCAGTTACGTCTCCTACGAGCAGTACTTC. Translation: CASSYVSYEQYF.

Details on this clone: This CDR3 is also generated by other DNA sequences in the sample. The genes are TRBV7-9 and TRBJ2-2; D remains ambiguous. Germline-derived CDR1 and CDR2 are SEHNR and FQNEAQ (reference sequence). V was trimmed by 3 bases and J by 5 bases, leaving 4 bases between them. This CDR3 region has 12 residues. The CDR3 protein is CASSFRTGELFF. The CDR3 DNA reads as TGTGCCAGCAGCTTTAGGACCGGGGAGCTGTTTTTT.

The chain recombines TRBV2 with TRBJ2-4; D might be TRBD2 (6 bases). Deletions cut 2 bases from V and 1 base from J, with 6 bases between. Germline lookup yields CDR1 SNHLY and CDR2 FYNNEI. The CDR3 is 14 amino acids. DNA of the CDR3: TGTGCCAGCAGTGAACGGGGGGCCAAAAACATTCAGTACTTC. This gives the protein CASSERGAKNIQYF.

The chain joins TRBV6-5 to TRBJ1-2, with D unclear. The V and J ends lost 5 bases and 1 base respectively, with 11 bases between them. Looked up from germline, CDR1 is MNHEY and CDR2 is SVGAGI. The CDR3 has 14 residues. The DNA of the CDR3 is TGTGCCAGCAGTATGCCCACCGATAACTATGGCTACACCTTC. It encodes CASSMPTDNYGYTF.

The chain carries TRBV19 and TRBJ2-1, with TRBD1 matching over 10 bases. The ends lost 3 bases at V and 8 bases at J; junction bases unmatched: 4. The length of the CDR3 is 14 residues. Per the germline V gene, CDR1 is LNHDA and CDR2 is SQIVND (reference sequence). DNA for the CDR3: TGTGCCAGTAGTATTAAGGACAGGGGGGATGAGCAGTTCTTC. Its protein product is CASSIKDRGDEQFF.

This clone was seen only once. V and J are TRBV3-1 (or the pseudogene TRBV3-2) and TRBJ1-1; D is undetermined. Trimming took off 2 bases at V and 2 bases at J, with 9 bases between the two ends. The germline CDR1 and CDR2 sequences are LGHDT and YNNKEL (reference sequence). There are 14 residues in the CDR3. The CDR3 spells CASSQSGGNTEAFF. In nucleotides, the CDR3 is TGTGCCAGCAGCCAATCCGGAGGTAACACTGAAGCTTTCTTT.

The CDR3, as DNA: TGTGCCAGCTCACCAGCCGGACAGGGGAATCAGCCCCAGCATTTT. Its translation is CASSPAGQGNQPQHF. The gene calls are TRBV18 and TRBJ1-5, with 9 bases fitting TRBD1. Per the germline V gene, CDR1 is KGHSH and CDR2 is LQKENI. Trimming cost V 2 bases and J 4 bases; bases outside gene matches: 3. The CDR3 is 15 residues long. Drawing the rest from reference TRBV18 and TRBJ1-5, the complete variable domain is NAGVMQNPRHLVRRRGQEARLRCSPMKGHSHVYWYRQLPEEGLKFMVYLQKENIIDESGMPKERFSAEFPKEGPSILRIQQVVRGDSAAYFCASSPAGQGNQPQHFGDGTRLSIL.

V gene TRBV3-1 (or the pseudogene TRBV3-2) combines with J gene TRBJ1-1, with 7 positions matching TRBD1. This CDR3 contains 16 residues. CDR1 and CDR2 from the germline V gene are LGHDT and YNNKEL (reference sequence). V lost 4 bases to trimming and J lost 2 bases; unmatched junction nucleotides: 10. The CDR3 protein is CASSPAWTGKNTEAFF. DNA for the CDR3: TGTGCCAGCAGCCCTGCGTGGACAGGTAAAAACACTGAAGCTTTCTTT.

The chain recombines TRBV7-2 with TRBJ2-1; TRBD2 matches at 11 bases. Trimming at V came to 5 bases and at J to 0 bases, leaving 3 bases not matched to a gene. This CDR3 has 16 residues. The V gene's germline CDR1 is SGHTA and CDR2 FQGNSA. As DNA, the CDR3 is TGTGCCAGCAGCCTTAGCGGGGGGGGCTCCTACAATGAGCAGTTCTTC. This codes for CASSLSGGGSYNEQFF.

The chain recombines TRBV6-6 with TRBJ2-5; the match to TRBD2 covers 7 bases. The junction had 8 bases not matched to a gene; V was cut back by 5 bases and J by 5 bases. The CDR3 has 14 residues. Per germline, CDR1 MNHNY and CDR2 SVGAGI (reference sequence). DNA of the CDR3: TGTGCCAGCAGTGACCGGACTAGTCGGGAGACCCAGTACTTC. Encoded protein: CASSDRTSRETQYF.